These 31 T cell receptor beta chains came from one sample sequenced in a study of T cell responses to AZD1222 COVID-19 vaccine. Clones were sequenced by immunoSEQ multiplex PCR, and TCRdb holds only the in-frame ones, with some missing. The table has some 99,000 clones, 87% seen once; the top ten hold roughly 4.3%. The sample in question was peripheral blood, obtained 28 days after the second AZD1222 dose. The receptors come from an adult who received the AZD1222 COVID-19 vaccine.

The CDR3 here is CASSKARGGDTGELFF. CDR3 DNA: TGTGCCAGCAGCAAAGCGCGGGGAGGGGACACCGGGGAGCTGTTTTTT. J is TRBJ2-2 and V is TRBV21-1; the table assigns TRBD2, which was not confirmed against the DNA. TRBV21-1 is tagged as a pseudogene. The CDR3 totals 16 residues.

The chain has TRBV18 and TRBJ1-2, with no clear D. Deletions cut 2 bases from V and 2 bases from J, with 12 bases between. Germline-derived CDR1 and CDR2 are KGHSH and LQKENI. The CDR3 is 15 residues long. In nucleotides, the CDR3 is TGTGCCAGCTCACCAGGGCAGAACAGAAACTATGGCTACACCTTC. This encodes CASSPGQNRNYGYTF.

V usage is TRBV7-8 and J usage is TRBJ2-1; 11 nucleotides agree with TRBD2. V lost 4 bases, J lost 3 bases, and 17 bases stayed unmatched. Germline V gives CDR1 SGHVS, CDR2 FQNEAQ. The CDR3 has 20 residues. CDR3 nucleotides: TGTGCCAGCAGCTCTAGCAGGGGACTAGCGGCCCATCCACTCTACAATGAGCAGTTCTTC. This sequence encodes CASSSSRGLAAHPLYNEQFF.

The gene calls are TRBV7-9 and TRBJ2-2; D is possibly TRBD2 (6 bases). Germline lookup yields CDR1 SEHNR and CDR2 FQNEAQ (reference sequence). Trimming took 4 bases from V and 6 from J, leaving 18 bases between them. The CDR3 has 16 amino acids. The CDR3, as DNA: TGTGCCAGCAGCTCGTTAGCGGCCCCCAGCCCCGGGGAGCTGTTTTTT. This gives the protein CASSSLAAPSPGELFF.

The chain recombines TRBV2 with TRBJ1-1; 9 nucleotides line up with TRBD1. V lost 6 bases and J lost 3; bases outside the gene matches: 8. Germline V gene sequence: CDR1 SNHLY, CDR2 FYNNEI. This CDR3 is 15 amino acids long. The CDR3 is CASRPQGAGDTEAFF. CDR3 sequence (DNA): TGTGCCAGCAGGCCACAGGGGGCTGGGGACACTGAAGCTTTCTTT.

The chain recombines TRBV30 with TRBJ2-7; 9 bases map to TRBD2. The CDR3 length is 18 residues. Trimming took 4 bases from V and 2 from J; bases not matched to a gene: 18. Germline assignment: CDR1 GTSNPN and CDR2 SVGIG (reference sequence). This CDR3 reads CAWNDGGLVSGSTYEQYF. CDR3 DNA: TGTGCCTGGAACGATGGGGGCCTAGTTAGCGGGAGTACCTACGAGCAGTACTTC.

V gene TRBV5-1 combines with J gene TRBJ1-6, with 8 nucleotides matching TRBD1. CDR3 size: 13 residues. From germline, CDR1 is SGHRS and CDR2 YFSETQ. V lost 0 bases, J lost 11 bases, and 1 base stayed unmatched. CDR3 sequence reads: CASSLEQGAPLHF. CDR3 coding DNA: TGCGCCAGCAGCTTGGAACAGGGGGCACCCCTCCACTTT.

The gene calls are TRBV7-2 and TRBJ2-1, with 10 nucleotides matching TRBD2. The germline V gene has CDR1 SGHTA and CDR2 FQGNSA. This CDR3 comprises 15 residues. J gave up 6 bases and V 5 bases, and 7 bases lay outside the gene matches. The CDR3 DNA follows: TGTGCCAGCAGCGCCCTAGCGGGAGAGGGCAATGAGCAGTTCTTC. This encodes CASSALAGEGNEQFF.

This chain uses TRBV15 with TRBJ2-5; TRBD2 aligns across 9 bases. Germline-derived CDR1 and CDR2 are LNHNV and YYDKDF (reference sequence). The junction had 3 bases not matched to a gene; V was cut back by 5 bases and J by 5 bases. There are 13 residues in the CDR3. The CDR3 DNA follows: TGTGCCACCAGCGTAGGACTAGCGGAGACCCAGTACTTC. This encodes CATSVGLAETQYF.

The chain joins TRBV5-4 to TRBJ1-2; 7 bases match TRBD1. CDR1 SGHNT and CDR2 YYREEE come from the germline V gene (reference sequence). The junction had 6 bases not matched to a gene; V was cut back by 4 bases and J by 6 bases. The CDR3 is made up of 13 amino acids. The CDR3, as DNA: TGTGCCAGCAGCACGGACAGGAGACATGGCTACACCTTC. Its translation: CASSTDRRHGYTF.

In its sample, this clone was seen a few times. A read error may account for a junction end that differs from germline. The V gene is TRBV6-1, the J gene TRBJ2-1; the D is unclear. This CDR3 has 15 residues. Germline V lookup: CDR1 MNHNS, CDR2 SASEGT. CDR3 loop: CASTERTGLYNEQFF. In DNA form, the CDR3 reads TGTGCCAGCACTGAAAGGACGGGTCTTTACAATGAGCAGTTCTTC.

The chain has TRBV7-2 and TRBJ2-1, with 7 bases that match TRBD1. CDR3 length equals 15 residues. V shed 1 base, J shed 5 bases, and the junction held 5 bases outside the gene matches. CDR1 is SGHTA and CDR2 is FQGNSA in the germline V gene. The CDR3 DNA sequence: TGTGCCAGCAGCTTAGAAGGGGGCCTGGACAATGAGCAGTTCTTC. It specifies CASSLEGGLDNEQFF.

The chain employs TRBV6-2 or TRBV6-3 and TRBJ1-1; a weak D match, TRBD1 (5 bases). Germline CDR1 and CDR2: MNHEY and SVGEGT. Trimming removed 2 bases at V and 1 base at J, with 11 bases between. This CDR3 has 15 amino acids. CDR3 amino acids: CASSYTSTANTEAFF. The CDR3, as DNA: TGTGCCAGCAGTTACACATCGACAGCGAACACTGAAGCTTTCTTT.

The CDR3 DNA reads as TGTGCCAGCAGTTCGTTCGGTGGCGGCTACACCTTC. Encoded protein: CASSSFGGGYTF. V and J are TRBV27 and TRBJ1-2; no definite D call. Germline V gives CDR1 MNHEY, CDR2 SMNVEV (reference sequence). The CDR3 runs 12 residues. The V end lost 4 bases, the J end lost 8 bases, and 11 bases lay between the germline ends.

The chain is built from TRBV5-1 and TRBJ1-2; D is possibly TRBD1 (5 bases). Trimming removed 6 bases at V and 5 bases at J, with 17 bases between. This CDR3 spans 14 amino acids. Germline CDR1 reads SGHRS; CDR2 reads YFSETQ. Written as DNA, the CDR3 is TGCGCCAGCAACGTTCGGGACGGATTGTATGGCTACACCTTC. Translation gives CASNVRDGLYGYTF. Combining the CDR3 with reference TRBV5-1 and TRBJ1-2 gives the whole variable domain KAGVTQTPRYLIKTRGQQVTLSCSPISGHRSVSWYQQTPGQGLQFLFEYFSETQRNKGNFPGRFSGRQFSNSRSEMNVSTLELGDSALYLCASNVRDGLYGYTFGSGTRLTVV.

This clone was seen repeatedly, ten times or more. CDR3 DNA: TGTGCCAGCAGTGAAGGTTTGGACAGCTCCTACGAGCAGTACTTC. Protein: CASSEGLDSSYEQYF. The genes are TRBV6-1 and TRBJ2-7, with D perhaps TRBD1 (6 bases). Trimming removed 1 base at V and 0 bases at J, with 10 bases between. Germline lookup yields CDR1 MNHNS and CDR2 SASEGT. The CDR3 is 15 residues long.

V is TRBV11-3 and J is TRBJ2-2, with 9 bases fitting TRBD1. V was clipped by 1 base and J by 1 base; unmatched bases: 7. This CDR3 has 18 residues. CDR1 SGHNT and CDR2 YENEEA come from the germline V gene. CDR3 amino acids: CASSLALTGQGNTGELFF. In DNA form, the CDR3 reads TGTGCCAGCAGCTTAGCCCTAACGGGACAGGGGAACACCGGGGAGCTGTTTTTT. Full variable domain (missing parts from reference TRBV11-3 and TRBJ2-2): EAGVVQSPRYKIIEKKQPVAFWCNPISGHNTLYWYLQNLGQGPELLIRYENEEAVDDSQLPKDRFSAERLKGVDSTLKIQPAELGDSAVYLCASSLALTGQGNTGELFFGEGSRLTVL.

The genes are TRBV27 and TRBJ2-7, with D possibly being TRBD1 or TRBD2 (5 bases each). The V end lost 5 bases, the J end lost 4 bases, and 12 bases lay between the germline ends. Germline CDR1 is MNHEY and CDR2 is SMNVEV (reference sequence). The CDR3 contains 13 residues. Here the CDR3 reads CASSPGTDYEQYF. The CDR3 nucleotides read TGTGCCAGCAGTCCCGGGACCGATTACGAGCAGTACTTC.

This chain links TRBV28 with TRBJ2-5; TRBD1 might be the D (5 bases). Germline CDR1 reads MDHEN; CDR2 reads SYDVKM. V lost 8 bases, J lost 2 bases, and 12 bases lay in between. The CDR3 is 13 residues long. The CDR3 nucleotides are TGTGCCAGCGGGTCAGGGCTTCAAGAGACCCAGTACTTC. It codes for CASGSGLQETQYF.

The chain links TRBV11-3 to TRBJ2-2, with D unclear. Trimming cost V 0 bases and J 4 bases, with 0 bases left between them. Germline V lookup: CDR1 SGHNT, CDR2 YENEEA. The CDR3 covers 12 residues. The CDR3 DNA reads as TGTGCCAGCAGCTTAGACACCGGGGAGCTGTTTTTT. This translates into CASSLDTGELFF.

V usage is TRBV6-5 and J usage is TRBJ2-5, with a possible D match to TRBD2 (6 bases). This CDR3 contains 13 residues. Per the germline V gene, CDR1 is MNHEY and CDR2 is SVGAGI. Between the trimmed V and J ends, which lost 11 bases and 0 bases, there was a span of 13 bases. CDR3 protein: CALADWYQETQYF. CDR3 DNA: TGTGCCTTAGCGGATTGGTACCAAGAGACCCAGTACTTC.

V gene TRBV7-2 combines with J gene TRBJ2-2; D unclear. Germline V CDR1 and CDR2: SGHTA, FQGNSA. The CDR3 extends over 13 amino acids. The V end was cut by 1 base, the J end by 6 bases, with 6 bases between. The DNA for the CDR3 is TGTGCCAGCAGCTTAGTAGGTCCCGGGGAGCTGTTTTTT. It yields the protein CASSLVGPGELFF.

The gene calls are TRBV30 and TRBJ1-1; D remains unclear. Germline values: CDR1 GTSNPN, CDR2 SVGIG (reference sequence). The CDR3 is 11 residues long. Trimming left V 4 bases short and J 1 base short, with 4 bases between. The CDR3 reads CAWIRNTEAFF. DNA of the CDR3: TGTGCCTGGATTAGGAACACTGAAGCTTTCTTT.

V and J are TRBV7-2 and TRBJ2-3; no clear D gene. Germline-derived CDR1 and CDR2 are SGHTA and FQGNSA. CDR3 length equals 15 residues. The V gene lost 0 bases and the J gene lost 1 base, with 8 bases spanning the gap. CDR3 residues: CASSLAGRGTDTQYF. The DNA of the CDR3 is TGTGCCAGCAGCTTAGCCGGTCGGGGCACAGATACGCAGTATTTT. The full variable domain, its missing parts supplied by reference TRBV7-2 and TRBJ2-3, is GAGVSQSPSNKVTEKGKDVELRCDPISGHTALYWYRQSLGQGLEFLIYFQGNSAPDKSGLPSDRFSAERTGGSVSTLTIQRTQQEDSAVYLCASSLAGRGTDTQYFGPGTRLTVL.

This clone was seen more than once but under ten times. The V gene is TRBV27, the J gene TRBJ1-5; D gene unclear. Germline-derived CDR1 and CDR2 are MNHEY and SMNVEV (reference sequence). This CDR3 is built from 15 residues. V lost 2 bases and J 6 bases, leaving 14 bases between the germline ends. The CDR3 coding sequence is TGTGCCAGCAGTTTAAGCCGGACCCCGAGTCAGCCCCAGCATTTT. Translated: CASSLSRTPSQPQHF.

The chain joins TRBV10-3 to TRBJ1-2; no reliable D call. V was shortened by 6 bases and J by 2 bases, with 13 bases between the two germline ends. The CDR3 covers 14 residues. CDR1 is ENHRY, CDR2 SYGVKD, per germline. This CDR3 reads CAIRPGTSNYGYTF. The CDR3 DNA reads as TGTGCCATCAGGCCAGGCACATCAAACTATGGCTACACCTTC.

The genes are TRBV5-8 and TRBJ2-5; the D gene could be TRBD1 or TRBD2 (6 bases each). The CDR3 is 16 residues long. Germline lookup yields CDR1 SGHTS and CDR2 YDEGEE. Between the trimmed V and J ends, which lost 9 bases and 8 bases, there was a span of 29 bases. In DNA form, the CDR3 reads TGTGCCACCCCACCAGGGAGGAGGGGACACGAAGGAACCCAGTACTTC. Translated, it gives CATPPGRRGHEGTQYF.

The chain links TRBV9 to TRBJ2-5, with D uncertain. CDR3 length: 14 amino acids. The V end was cut by 2 bases, the J end by 7 bases, with 15 bases between. The germline V gene encodes CDR1 SGDLS and CDR2 YYNGEE. CDR3 amino acids: CASSVGSRYGTQYF. As DNA, the CDR3 is TGTGCCAGCAGCGTCGGGTCGAGGTATGGGACCCAGTACTTC.

The chain joins TRBV19 to TRBJ2-1; the match to TRBD2 covers 12 bases. The V and J ends lost 10 bases and 7 bases, in that order; junction bases with no gene match: 5. The CDR3 runs 13 residues. CDR1 and CDR2 from the germline V gene are LNHDA and SQIVND (reference sequence). This CDR3 is CATLAGGPNEQFF. In DNA, the CDR3 is TGTGCCACCCTAGCGGGGGGGCCGAATGAGCAGTTCTTC.

The rearrangement links TRBV5-1 to TRBJ1-4; unclear D gene. The germline V gene encodes CDR1 SGHRS and CDR2 YFSETQ. Trimming took off 0 bases at V and 5 bases at J, with 14 bases between the two ends. The CDR3 has 16 residues. CDR3 protein: CASSLDLIMPNEKLFF. The CDR3 DNA reads TGCGCCAGCAGCTTGGACCTAATAATGCCAAATGAAAAACTGTTTTTT.

Turning to this clone: Other DNA variants within this sample encode the same CDR3. This chain links TRBV7-9 with TRBJ1-3; D gene ambiguous. V lost 1 base to trimming and J lost 4 bases, with 5 bases between them. CDR1 is SEHNR and CDR2 is FQNEAQ in the germline V gene (reference sequence). This CDR3 has 13 amino acids. The CDR3 DNA sequence: TGTGCCAGCAGCTTAGGTTCGGGAAACACCATATATTTT. The encoded protein is CASSLGSGNTIYF.